This TCR beta chain came from a study of T cell changes during pregnancy in multiple sclerosis. V lost 11 bases to trimming and J lost 4 bases; unmatched junction nucleotides: 11. This CDR3 is built from 14 residues. Germline V gene data show CDR1 as ENHRY and CDR2 as SYGVKD. This table comes from immunoSEQ multiplex PCR, and its TCRdb copy is limited to in-frame clones, with some not included. The sample records tens of thousands of clones, under 90% being singletons. The chain couples TRBV10-3 to TRBJ1-1; 9 bases align to TRBD1. This TCR came from a female donor in good health, enrolled as a control in a pregnancy study. This material consisted of peripheral blood, taken in the first trimester of pregnancy. The CDR3 loop is CAAWTGAMSTEAFF. The DNA of the CDR3 is TGTGCCGCCTGGACAGGGGCGATGTCCACTGAAGCTTTCTTT.